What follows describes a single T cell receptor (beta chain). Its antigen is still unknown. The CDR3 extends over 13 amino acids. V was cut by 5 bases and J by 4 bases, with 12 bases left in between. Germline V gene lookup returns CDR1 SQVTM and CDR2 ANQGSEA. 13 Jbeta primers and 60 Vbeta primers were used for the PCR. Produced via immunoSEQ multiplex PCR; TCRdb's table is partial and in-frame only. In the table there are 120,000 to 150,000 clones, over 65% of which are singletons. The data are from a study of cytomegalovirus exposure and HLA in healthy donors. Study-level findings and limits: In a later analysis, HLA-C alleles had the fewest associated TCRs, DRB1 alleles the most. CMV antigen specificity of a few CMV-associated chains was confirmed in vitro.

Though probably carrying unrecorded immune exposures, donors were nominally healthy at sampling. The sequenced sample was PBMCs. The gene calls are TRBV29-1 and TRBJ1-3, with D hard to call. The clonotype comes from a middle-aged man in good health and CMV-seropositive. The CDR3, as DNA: TGCAGCGTTTTGTCGGGATTGGGAAACACCATATATTTT. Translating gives CSVLSGLGNTIYF.